This T cell receptor beta chain came from a study of blood T cells in healthy people across ages. There are many counts of this clonotype. Its matching antigen is unknown. Study-wide findings and caveats: In long-lived donors, naive CD4+ cell counts and diversity exceeded those of aged donors. Estimated diversity, derived from one million T cells, was regarded as an underestimate. No conclusive comparison of naive versus antigen-experienced cells was possible with unsorted PBMCs.

Donation came from healthy Caucasian individuals in Russia who were aged roughly 6 to 95. The CDR3 extends over 16 amino acids. Trimming took 3 bases from V and 3 from J; bases not matched to a gene: 1. The V gene's germline CDR1 is KGHSH and CDR2 LQKENI. PCR was performed a second time for about 7 to 11 cycles using a sample-barcoded 5' primer and a J-beta primer mix. TCRdb recomputed calls from the 5' RACE reads with MiXCR, one row per CDR3 protein. Of 700,000 or so distinct CDR3 sequences listed, about 20% are singletons. This clonotype originated in a man in his 70s in good health. Sample: blood. The rearrangement uses TRBV18 and TRBJ2-3, with 15 positions matching TRBD2. The CDR3 bases are TGTGCCAGCTCACCTGGACTAGCGGGGGGGACAGATACGCAGTATTTT. It yields the protein CASSPGLAGGTDTQYF.